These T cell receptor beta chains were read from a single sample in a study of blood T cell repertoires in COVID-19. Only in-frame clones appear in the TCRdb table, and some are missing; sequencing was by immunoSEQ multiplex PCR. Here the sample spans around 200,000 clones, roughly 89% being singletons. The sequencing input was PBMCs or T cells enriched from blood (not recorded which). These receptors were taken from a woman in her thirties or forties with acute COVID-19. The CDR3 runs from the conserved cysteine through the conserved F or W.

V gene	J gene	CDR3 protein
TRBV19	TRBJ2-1	CASSIDAGIRNEQFF
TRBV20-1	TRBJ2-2	CSASRGNPDTGELFF
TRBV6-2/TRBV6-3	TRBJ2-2	CASSYMEAGELFF
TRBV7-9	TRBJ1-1	CASSLGSLNTEAFF
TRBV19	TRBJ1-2	CASSLGAEGNYGYTF
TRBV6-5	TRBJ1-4	CASTGQVNEKLFF
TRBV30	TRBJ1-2	CAWSEQAIYGYTF
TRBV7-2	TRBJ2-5	CASSLSRSRETQYF
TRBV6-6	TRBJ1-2	CASSHRTGRNYGYTF
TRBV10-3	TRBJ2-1	CAISDRDRVDNEQFF
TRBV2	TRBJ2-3	CASSVISGGPSTDTQYF
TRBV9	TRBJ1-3	CASSPFPRFGNTIYF
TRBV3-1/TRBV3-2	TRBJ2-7	CASSQVSGSFEQYF
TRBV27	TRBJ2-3	CASRTGGTDTQYF
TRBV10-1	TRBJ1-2	CASSDNSAGDGYTF
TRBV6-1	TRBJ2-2	CASSDGQANTGELFF
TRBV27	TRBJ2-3	CASSLGGTGGFDTQYF
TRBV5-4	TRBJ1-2	CASSLEWGANYGYTF
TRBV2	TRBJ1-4	CASRVRGGIEKLFF
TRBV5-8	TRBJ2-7	CASSLSQTYEQYF
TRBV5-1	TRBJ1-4	CASRRGDRATTTNEKLFF
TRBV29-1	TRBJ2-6	CSVEVGATNVLTF
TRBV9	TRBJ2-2	CASSVVSSGRSTGELFF
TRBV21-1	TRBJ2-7	CASSKGASGSYEQYF
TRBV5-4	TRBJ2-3	CASSLAEKREGADTQYF
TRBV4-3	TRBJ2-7	CASSQDTYSYEQYF
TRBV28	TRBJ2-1	CATRPLAVSYNEQFF
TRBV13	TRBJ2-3	CASSLRGTSGGQRTQYF
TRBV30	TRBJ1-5	CAWSVRIGAGYSNQPQHF
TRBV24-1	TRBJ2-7	CATSETPAGDSTVKQYF
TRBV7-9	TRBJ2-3	CASSRGGGRGSTDTQYF
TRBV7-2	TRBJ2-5	CASSLTSGALETQYF
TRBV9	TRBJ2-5	CASSVGDRVGWETQYF
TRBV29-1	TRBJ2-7	CSILSTGGNEQYF
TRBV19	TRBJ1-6	CASSIGEDPLHF
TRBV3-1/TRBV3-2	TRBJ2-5	CASSQDPGGGSETQYF
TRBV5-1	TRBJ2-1	CASSLALGRDNEQFF
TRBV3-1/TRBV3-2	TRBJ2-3	CASSQGGLAGFTDTQYF
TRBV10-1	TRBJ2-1	CAAMRREIRSGNEQFF
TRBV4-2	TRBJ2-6	CASSQEPGQSSGANVLTF
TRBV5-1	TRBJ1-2	CASSHGQAYGYTF
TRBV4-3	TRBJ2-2	CASSPRTPTGELFF
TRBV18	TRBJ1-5	CASSHDRGYQPQHF
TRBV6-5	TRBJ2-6	CASSYSRRSGANVLTF
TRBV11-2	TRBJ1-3	CASSLNAGAGNTIYF
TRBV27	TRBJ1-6	CASTTGVNSPLHF
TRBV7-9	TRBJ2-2	CASSSRQGDTGELFF
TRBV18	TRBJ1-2	CASSPGRDRAFGYTF
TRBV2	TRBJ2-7	CASSGSRGLDEQYF
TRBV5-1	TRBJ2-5	CASSLVASGGHGETQYF
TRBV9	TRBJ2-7	CASSSGQGTEEQYF
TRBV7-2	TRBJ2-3	CASSLTLTSTDTQYF
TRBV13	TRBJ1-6	CASSLGPGTGGSPLHF
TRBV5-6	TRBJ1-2	CASSLGQALWGYTF